The clone carrying this T cell receptor beta chain was picked up a small number of times. Its antigen is unknown. Germline loops: CDR1 SEHNR, CDR2 FQNEAQ (reference sequence). V lost 4 bases, J lost 6 bases, and 14 bases lay in between. The CDR3 runs 14 residues. TCRdb passed the 5' RACE reads through MiXCR, listing each CDR3 protein once. The sample lists about 210,000 distinct CDR3 sequences, roughly 3% occurring once. The data belong to a study of T cells after yellow fever vaccination. Whole-study findings and limits: One caveat is that FACS-sorted repertoires could contain abundant clonotypes contaminating from the bulk population. Weaker overall was a secondary response that nonetheless peaked faster, on day 5 versus 15.

This chain joins TRBV7-9 and TRBJ2-3, with D possibly being TRBD1 or TRBD2 (5 bases each). This clonotype was obtained from a man younger than 35 who received the YFV17D yellow fever vaccine. Sequencing was performed on CD4+ T cells sorted from PBMCs, taken 10 days after the yellow fever booster vaccination. This CDR3 is CASSWGPSMDTQYF. CDR3 DNA sequence: TGTGCCAGCAGCTGGGGACCCTCGATGGATACGCAGTATTTT.